The TCR beta chain described here comes from a study of shared clonotypes between healthy human individuals. Study results and caveats: Non-shared clonotypes were found to have lower generation probabilities than the clonotypes that were shared by all four of the sorted-subset donors. Blood was the only sampled material, and tissue repertoires likely differ.

Trimming cost V 0 bases and J 6 bases, with 4 bases left between them. The CDR3 is made up of 11 amino acids. The germline CDR1 and CDR2 sequences are SGHDT and YYEEEE. In this sample, this clone turned up a few times. Its cognate antigen is unknown. Naive CD8 cells lacked CD45RO, underwent positive selection for CCR7 and left out terminally differentiated effector memory CD45RA+ cells. It was 200 to 250 ng DNA, about 30,000 T cell genomes, that sorted-subset replicate PCRs used. Repertoires were generated with immunoSEQ multiplex PCR, while TCRdb's copy carries only in-frame clones and drops some. The repertoire holds around 2,000,000 clones, about 95% seen once, with under 1.5% in the top ten.

The sequenced sample was naive CD8+ T cells sorted from blood. The receptor was isolated from a man aged 18 to 30 in good health. The chain carries TRBV5-6 and TRBJ2-7; D gene ambiguous. Here the CDR3 DNA reads TGTGCCAGCAGCTTGGGGGCCGAGCAGTACTTC. Protein: CASSLGAEQYF.